This is a list of T cell receptor beta chains from one sample in a study of glioma-infiltrating T cells after dendritic cell vaccination. TCRdb keeps only in-frame clones here, not all; method: immunoSEQ multiplex PCR. Of 90,000 to 95,000 clones in the sample, approximately 75% were seen once. Source: blood, taken after dendritic cell vaccination. These receptor sequences come from a human donor with glioblastoma. The CDR3 runs from the conserved cysteine through the conserved F or W. The D gene is left open where the match is weak. Expanded clones are given a class, and other clones once, few, many or no size at all.

.	TRBV29-1	16	TRBJ2-2	TRBD2	TGCAGCGTCCCCCTAGCGGGGGGGCCTTGGACCGGGGAGCTGTTTTTT	CSVPLAGGPWTGELFF
once	TRBV9	17	TRBJ2-2	TRBD1	TGTGCCAGCAGCCAACGAGACGGACAGGGCAACACCGGGGAGCTGTTTTTT	CASSQRDGQGNTGELFF
.	TRBV5-1	14	TRBJ1-1	.	TGCGCCAGCAGCTTGGTCGGAGGGGACACTGAAGCTTTCTTT	CASSLVGGDTEAFF
once	TRBV7-9	13	TRBJ2-1	.	TGTGCCAGCAGCTTAGTCGGAGGTAATGAGCAGTTCTTC	CASSLVGGNEQFF
.	TRBV18	20	TRBJ2-1	TRBD2	TGTGCCAGCTCACCAGCGATTTCATCGGGACTAGCGGGAGGGCGTGGTGAGCAGTTCTTC	CASSPAISSGLAGGRGEQFF
.	TRBV2	13	TRBJ2-7	.	TGTGCCACCCATCCAGGTGGCACCTCCGAGCAGTACTTC	CATHPGGTSEQYF
once	TRBV7-9	15	TRBJ2-2	TRBD1	TGTGCCAGCAGAGTAGGGACAGGGGGAACCGGGGAGCTGTTTTTT	CASRVGTGGTGELFF
.	TRBV5-1	18	TRBJ1-3	.	TGCGCCAGCAGCTTAAGTCCCGGGACACGTAACTCTGGAAACACCATATATTTT	CASSLSPGTRNSGNTIYF
few	TRBV6-6	15	TRBJ2-7	TRBD1	TGTGCCAGCAGCCCTAGTGGGGGACAGAACTACGAGCAGTACTTC	CASSPSGGQNYEQYF
.	TRBV7-9	14	TRBJ2-7	TRBD2	TGTGCCAGCAGCTCGGGGGGGGCGGTTTACGAGCAGTACTTC	CASSSGGAVYEQYF
.	TRBV7-2	15	TRBJ1-5	.	TGTGCCAGCAGCTTCGAAGGAGGGAGCAATCAGCCCCAGCATTTT	CASSFEGGSNQPQHF
.	TRBV28	13	TRBJ1-1	TRBD1	TGTGCCAGCAGCCAGGGGGCTCGAACTGAAGCTTTCTTT	CASSQGARTEAFF
.	TRBV10-3	14	TRBJ2-3	TRBD2	TGTGCCATCAGCGGGACTAGCGGGGGGGCGACGCAGTATTTT	CAISGTSGGATQYF
.	TRBV4-2	15	TRBJ2-5	TRBD1	TGTGCCAGCAGCCAAGGGACAGGGGAGGCAGAGACCCAGTACTTC	CASSQGTGEAETQYF
.	TRBV6-5	13	TRBJ1-1	TRBD1	TGTGCTTCCGGTGGGACAGCCAACACTGAAGCTTTCTTT	CASGGTANTEAFF
.	TRBV11-2	16	TRBJ1-1	.	TGTGCCAGCATTAGCCATGAGCGCGGGTGGAACACTGAAGCTTTCTTT	CASISHERGWNTEAFF
.	TRBV4-1	15	TRBJ1-6	.	TGCGCCAGCAGCCAAGAACGAGGCGTCGGTTCACCCCTCCACTTT	CASSQERGVGSPLHF
.	TRBV4-1	13	TRBJ1-5	.	TGCGCCAGCAGCCAAGTAATATATCAGCCCCAGCATTTT	CASSQVIYQPQHF
once	TRBV5-1	18	TRBJ2-7	TRBD2	TGCGCCAGCAGCTTGGAGGCTAGCGGGGGGGCCGTCTCGTACGAGCAGTACTTC	CASSLEASGGAVSYEQYF
.	TRBV15	16	TRBJ2-1	TRBD2	TGTGCCACCAGCAGAGATCGAGCGGGAAGCTACAATGAGCAGTTCTTC	CATSRDRAGSYNEQFF
few	TRBV5-1	20	TRBJ2-1	TRBD1	TGCGCCAGCAGCTTAACATCCCAGGGGGCCCTGCGGGTAGTTGGCAATGAGCAGTTCTTC	CASSLTSQGALRVVGNEQFF
few	TRBV5-4	13	TRBJ1-1	TRBD1	TGTGCCAGCAGCTTCAGGGGGCTGACTGAAGCTTTCTTT	CASSFRGLTEAFF
.	TRBV6-5	12	TRBJ2-4	.	TGTGCCAGCGGCGAGGAAGGTAACATTCAGTACTTC	CASGEEGNIQYF
.	TRBV30	11	TRBJ1-1	.	TGTGCCTGGGGGGGGGACACTGAAGCTTTCTTT	CAWGGDTEAFF
.	TRBV15	12	TRBJ1-2	.	TGTGCCACCAGCAGCGAGCAAAGCGGCTACACCTTC	CATSSEQSGYTF
.	TRBV29-1	12	TRBJ2-5	.	TGCAGCGCCGGACAGAACCAAGAGACCCAGTACTTC	CSAGQNQETQYF
.	TRBV5-1	13	TRBJ1-1	.	TGCGCCAGCAGCTTAAGCAGGGTCACTGAAGCTTTCTTT	CASSLSRVTEAFF
.	TRBV5-1	14	TRBJ1-1	.	TGCGCCAGCAGCTTGATGGCAGGGGCCAGTGAAGCTTTCTTT	CASSLMAGASEAFF
.	TRBV27	16	TRBJ2-3	TRBD2	TGTGCCAGCAGTGTTGGTAGCGGGGAACACACAGATACGCAGTATTTT	CASSVGSGEHTDTQYF
.	TRBV7-2	13	TRBJ2-1	TRBD2	TGTGCCAGCAGCTTATTGCTAGCGGTGGGGCAGTTCTTC	CASSLLLAVGQFF
.	TRBV11-2	15	TRBJ1-5	.	TGTGCCAGCAGCCCCTCCTTCACAGGGAATCAGCCCCAGCATTTT	CASSPSFTGNQPQHF
.	TRBV7-8	16	TRBJ2-3	TRBD2	TGTGCCAGCAGCTTTAGGAGGCGGGGGAGCACAGATACGCAGTATTTT	CASSFRRRGSTDTQYF
.	TRBV2	15	TRBJ2-1	.	TGTGCCAGCAGTGAAGAGCTAGGCTCCTACAATGAGCAGTTCTTC	CASSEELGSYNEQFF
.	TRBV6-5	16	TRBJ2-6	TRBD1	TGTGCCAGCAGTTACCCCAGGGGGACTGGGGCCAACGTCCTGACTTTC	CASSYPRGTGANVLTF
.	TRBV27	16	TRBJ1-5	TRBD1	TGTGCCAGCAGTTTATCGGGGACAGGGGCAGGTCAGCCCCAGCATTTT	CASSLSGTGAGQPQHF
.	TRBV7-6	15	TRBJ2-7	TRBD2	TGTGCCAGCAGCTTAGATGTTGGGGGGGGTTACGAGCGGTACTTC	CASSLDVGGGYERYF
.	TRBV7-2	17	TRBJ2-3	TRBD2	TGTGCCAGCAGCTTAGCGGGGGGGAACTACCGCACAGATACGCAGTATTTT	CASSLAGGNYRTDTQYF
once	TRBV5-4	14	TRBJ1-2	TRBD1	TGTGCCAGCAGCCAGACAGGGGGAGGCTATGGCTACACCTTC	CASSQTGGGYGYTF
.	TRBV4-2	14	TRBJ2-3	.	TGTGCCAGCTGTATAAGGGGCAAATCGGATACGCAGTATTTT	CASCIRGKSDTQYF
.	TRBV5-1	15	TRBJ2-3	TRBD2	TGCGCCAGCAGCCCCGGGACTAGCGGGGGTGATACGCAGTATTTT	CASSPGTSGGDTQYF
once	TRBV4-2	13	TRBJ1-1	.	TGTGCCAGCAGCCTTCGACAGAACACTGAAGCTTTCTTT	CASSLRQNTEAFF
once	TRBV6-5	13	TRBJ1-4	TRBD1	TGTGCCAGCACCGGGACAGAGTGGGAAAAACTGTTTTTT	CASTGTEWEKLFF
.	TRBV5-1	13	TRBJ2-3	TRBD2	TGCGCCAGCAGTAGCGGGGGCACAGATACGCAGTATTTT	CASSSGGTDTQYF
.	TRBV5-1	15	TRBJ1-5	.	TGCGCCAGCAGCTTGTCGGGGGGCCCTAATCAGCCCCAGCATTTT	CASSLSGGPNQPQHF
.	TRBV5-1	15	TRBJ2-3	TRBD1	TGCGCCACCCGGACAGGGTCAGTTTTCGCAGATACGCAGTATTTT	CATRTGSVFADTQYF
.	TRBV5-1	13	TRBJ2-1	.	TGCGCCAGCAGCTTGGGAGTAGAGAATGAGCAGTTCTTC	CASSLGVENEQFF
.	TRBV19	15	TRBJ1-5	.	TGTGCCAGTAGTATAGGGCATTCTAGCAATCAGCCCCAGCATTTT	CASSIGHSSNQPQHF
.	TRBV7-6	16	TRBJ2-1	TRBD2	TGTGCCAGCAGCTTAGCGGTAGCGGGAGTTCTCATTGAGCAGTTCTTC	CASSLAVAGVLIEQFF
few	TRBV23-1	15	TRBJ2-7	.	TGCGCCAGCAGTCAATCCTCCAGGGTAAGGAACGAGCAGTACTTC	CASSQSSRVRNEQYF
.	TRBV6-5	16	TRBJ2-5	TRBD1	TGTGCCAGCAGTTACTTCGGACAGGACTCCCAAGAGACCCAGTACTTC	CASSYFGQDSQETQYF
.	TRBV5-1	14	TRBJ2-7	.	TGCGCCAGCAGCTTGGGAGAGGGTACCTACGAGCAGTACTTC	CASSLGEGTYEQYF
.	TRBV5-4	13	TRBJ2-1	TRBD1	TGTGCCAGCAGCATAGGACAGGGAGATGAGCAGTTCTTC	CASSIGQGDEQFF
.	TRBV6-1	13	TRBJ2-7	.	TGTGCCAGCAGGGGGGGTTCCCTCTACGAGCAGTACTTC	CASRGGSLYEQYF
.	TRBV14	13	TRBJ2-1	TRBD2	TGTGCCAGCAGCCCTAGGACTAGCGGGGGGTTGTTCTTC	CASSPRTSGGLFF
once	TRBV7-2	14	TRBJ1-5	TRBD1	TGTGCCAGCACTAACACAGGGGTCAATCAGCCCCAGCATTTT	CASTNTGVNQPQHF
.	TRBV15	15	TRBJ2-5	.	TGTGCCACCAGCAGAGATGGGCAGGCTCAAGAGACCCAGTACTTC	CATSRDGQAQETQYF
.	TRBV11-2	15	TRBJ2-7	.	TGTGCCAGCAGCTTAGATATAGGGGCCTCCTACGAGCAGTACTTC	CASSLDIGASYEQYF
once	TRBV28	15	TRBJ1-1	.	TGTGCCAGCAGTTTGGGGGGGGCTGGGAACACTGAAGCTTTCTTT	CASSLGGAGNTEAFF